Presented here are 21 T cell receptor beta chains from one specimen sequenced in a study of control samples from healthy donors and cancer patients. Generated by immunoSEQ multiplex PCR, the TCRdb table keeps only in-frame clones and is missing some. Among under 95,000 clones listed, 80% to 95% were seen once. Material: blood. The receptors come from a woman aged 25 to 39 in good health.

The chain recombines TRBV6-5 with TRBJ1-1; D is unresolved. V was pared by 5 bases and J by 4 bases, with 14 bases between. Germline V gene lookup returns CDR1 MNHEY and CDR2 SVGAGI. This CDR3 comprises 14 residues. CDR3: CASSPPLRSTEAFF. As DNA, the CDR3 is TGTGCCAGCAGTCCCCCCTTGAGGTCCACTGAAGCTTTCTTT.

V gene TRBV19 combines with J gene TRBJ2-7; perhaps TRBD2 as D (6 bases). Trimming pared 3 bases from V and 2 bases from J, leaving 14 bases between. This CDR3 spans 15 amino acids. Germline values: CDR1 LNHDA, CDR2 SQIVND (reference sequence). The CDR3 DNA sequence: TGTGCCAGTAGTATTCTCGGGGGTAAACCCTACGAGCAGTACTTC. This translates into CASSILGGKPYEQYF.

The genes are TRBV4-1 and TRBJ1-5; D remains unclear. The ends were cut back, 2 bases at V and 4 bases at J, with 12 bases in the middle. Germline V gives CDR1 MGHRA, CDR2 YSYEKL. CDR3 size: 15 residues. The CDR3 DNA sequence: TGCGCCAGCAGCCAACCGGGCGGGGTTAATCAGCCCCAGCATTTT. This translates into CASSQPGGVNQPQHF.

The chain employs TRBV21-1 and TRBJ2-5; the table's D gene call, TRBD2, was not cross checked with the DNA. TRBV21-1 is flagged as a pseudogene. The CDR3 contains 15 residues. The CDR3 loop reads CASSDQGRGRQTQYF. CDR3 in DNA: TGTGCCAGCAGCGACCAGGGGAGGGGGAGACAGACCCAGTACTTC.

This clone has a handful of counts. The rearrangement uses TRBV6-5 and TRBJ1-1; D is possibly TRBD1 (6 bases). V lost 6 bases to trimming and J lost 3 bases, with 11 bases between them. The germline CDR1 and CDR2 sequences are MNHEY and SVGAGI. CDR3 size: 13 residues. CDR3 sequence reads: CASRGDTYTEAFF. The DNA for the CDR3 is TGTGCCAGCAGGGGGGACACTTACACTGAAGCTTTCTTT.

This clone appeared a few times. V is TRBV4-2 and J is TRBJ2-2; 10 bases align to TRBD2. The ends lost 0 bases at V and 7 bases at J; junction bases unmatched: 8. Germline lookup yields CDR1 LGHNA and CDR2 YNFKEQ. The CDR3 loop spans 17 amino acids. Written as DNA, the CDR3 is TGTGCCAGCAGCCAAGATCCTAAAGGGACTAGCGACGGGGAGCTGTTTTTT. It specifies CASSQDPKGTSDGELFF.

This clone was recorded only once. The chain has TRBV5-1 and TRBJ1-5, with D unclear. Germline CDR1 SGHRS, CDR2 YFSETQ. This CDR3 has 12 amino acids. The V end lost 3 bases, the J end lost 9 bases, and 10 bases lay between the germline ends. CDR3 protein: CASSYDIGPQHF. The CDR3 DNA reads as TGCGCCAGCAGCTACGACATCGGGCCCCAGCATTTT. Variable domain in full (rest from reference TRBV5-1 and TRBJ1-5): KAGVTQTPRYLIKTRGQQVTLSCSPISGHRSVSWYQQTPGQGLQFLFEYFSETQRNKGNFPGRFSGRQFSNSRSEMNVSTLELGDSALYLCASSYDIGPQHFGDGTRLSIL.

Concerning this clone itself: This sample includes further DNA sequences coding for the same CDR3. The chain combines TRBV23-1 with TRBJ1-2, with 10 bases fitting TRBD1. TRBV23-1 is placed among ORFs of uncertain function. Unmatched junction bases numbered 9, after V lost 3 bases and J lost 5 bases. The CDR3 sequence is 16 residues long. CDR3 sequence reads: CASSHLPPGQGYGYTF. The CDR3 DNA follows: TGCGCCAGCAGTCACCTGCCCCCGGGACAGGGGTATGGCTACACCTTC.

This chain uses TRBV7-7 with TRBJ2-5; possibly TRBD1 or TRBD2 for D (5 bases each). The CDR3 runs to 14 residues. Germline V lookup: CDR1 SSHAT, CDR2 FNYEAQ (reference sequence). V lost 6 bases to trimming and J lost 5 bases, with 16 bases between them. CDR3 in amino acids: CASSPTGLDETQYF. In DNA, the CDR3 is TGTGCCAGCAGTCCGACGGGGCTTGATGAGACCCAGTACTTC. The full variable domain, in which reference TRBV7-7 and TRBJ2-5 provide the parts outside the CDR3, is GAGVSQSPRYKVTKRGQDVTLRCDPISSHATLYWYQQALGQGPEFLTYFNYEAQPDKSGLPSDRFSAERPEGSISTLTIQRTEQRDSAMYRCASSPTGLDETQYFGPGTRLLVL.

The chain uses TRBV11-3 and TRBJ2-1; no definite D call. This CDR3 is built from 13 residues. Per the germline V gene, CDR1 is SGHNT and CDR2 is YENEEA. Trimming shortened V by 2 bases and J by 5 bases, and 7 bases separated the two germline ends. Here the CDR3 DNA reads TGTGCCAGCAGCTTAAATGCGCACAATGAGCAGTTCTTC. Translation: CASSLNAHNEQFF.

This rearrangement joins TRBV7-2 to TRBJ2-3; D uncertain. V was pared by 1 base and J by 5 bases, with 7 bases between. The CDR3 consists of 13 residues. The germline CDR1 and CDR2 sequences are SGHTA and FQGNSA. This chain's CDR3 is CASSLGLGDTQYF. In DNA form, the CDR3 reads TGTGCCAGCAGCTTAGGACTCGGAGATACGCAGTATTTT. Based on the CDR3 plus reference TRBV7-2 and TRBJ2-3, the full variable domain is GAGVSQSPSNKVTEKGKDVELRCDPISGHTALYWYRQSLGQGLEFLIYFQGNSAPDKSGLPSDRFSAERTGGSVSTLTIQRTQQEDSAVYLCASSLGLGDTQYFGPGTRLTVL.

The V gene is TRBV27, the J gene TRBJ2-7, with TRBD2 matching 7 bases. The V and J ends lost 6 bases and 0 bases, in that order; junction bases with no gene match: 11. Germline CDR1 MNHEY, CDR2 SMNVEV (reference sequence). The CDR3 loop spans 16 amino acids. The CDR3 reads CASSRTPSGNSYEQYF. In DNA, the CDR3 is TGTGCCAGCAGCCGAACCCCTAGCGGCAACTCCTACGAGCAGTACTTC.

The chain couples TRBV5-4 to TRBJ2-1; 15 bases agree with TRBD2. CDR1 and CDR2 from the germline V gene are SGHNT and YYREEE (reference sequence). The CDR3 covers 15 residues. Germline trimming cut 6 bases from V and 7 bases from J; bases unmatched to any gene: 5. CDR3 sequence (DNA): TGTGCCAGCACCGGACTAGCGGGGGGGCAGAATGAGCAGTTCTTC. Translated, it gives CASTGLAGGQNEQFF.

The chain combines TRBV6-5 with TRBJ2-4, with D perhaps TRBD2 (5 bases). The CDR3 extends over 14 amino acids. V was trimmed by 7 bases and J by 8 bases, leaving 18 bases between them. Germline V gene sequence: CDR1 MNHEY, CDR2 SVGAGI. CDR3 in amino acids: CASIGLPQQDIQYF. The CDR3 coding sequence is TGTGCCAGCATAGGACTCCCACAGCAGGACATTCAGTACTTC.

CDR3 in DNA: TGTGCCAGCAGCCCCCCTGGGGGGGTTGGCAGGGGGCCGTCGGGCTATGGCTACACCTTC. Protein sequence: CASSPPGGVGRGPSGYGYTF. The genes are TRBV5-4 and TRBJ1-2, with 8 bases lining up with TRBD1. CDR3 size: 20 residues. Trimming took 4 bases from V and 4 from J; bases not matched to a gene: 24. In germline, CDR1 is SGHNT, CDR2 YYREEE (reference sequence).

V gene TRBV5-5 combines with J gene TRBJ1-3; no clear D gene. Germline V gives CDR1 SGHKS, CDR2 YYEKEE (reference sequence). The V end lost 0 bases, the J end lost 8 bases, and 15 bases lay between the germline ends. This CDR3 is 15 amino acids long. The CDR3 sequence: CASSLAVTSSDTIYF. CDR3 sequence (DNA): TGTGCCAGCAGCTTGGCTGTGACGTCTTCGGACACCATATATTTT.

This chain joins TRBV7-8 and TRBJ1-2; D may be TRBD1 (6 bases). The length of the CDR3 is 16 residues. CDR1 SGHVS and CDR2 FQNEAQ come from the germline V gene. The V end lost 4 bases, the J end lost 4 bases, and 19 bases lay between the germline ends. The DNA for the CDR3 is TGTGCCAGCAGCTACCGGGACACCATAAATGGCTATGGCTACACCTTC. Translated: CASSYRDTINGYGYTF.

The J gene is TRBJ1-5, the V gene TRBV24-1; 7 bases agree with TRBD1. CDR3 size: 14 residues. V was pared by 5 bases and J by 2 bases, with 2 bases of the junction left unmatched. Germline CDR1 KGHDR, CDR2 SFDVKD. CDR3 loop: CATSGTGGNQPQHF. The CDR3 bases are TGTGCCACCAGTGGTACAGGGGGCAATCAGCCCCAGCATTTT.

The CDR3 is CASRADSSNYGYTF. The CDR3 DNA follows: TGTGCCAGCAGGGCAGACAGTTCTAACTATGGCTACACCTTC. The chain has TRBV2 and TRBJ1-2; the D gene is possibly TRBD1 (5 bases). Germline V CDR1 and CDR2: SNHLY, FYNNEI. This CDR3 has 14 residues. V was trimmed by 6 bases and J by 0 bases, leaving 11 bases between them.

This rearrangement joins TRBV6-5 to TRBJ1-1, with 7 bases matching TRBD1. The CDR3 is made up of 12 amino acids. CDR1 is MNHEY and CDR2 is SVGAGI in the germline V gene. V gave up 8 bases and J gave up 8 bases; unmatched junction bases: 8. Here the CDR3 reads CASDRAMGEAFF. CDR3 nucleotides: TGTGCCAGCGACAGGGCTATGGGCGAAGCTTTCTTT.

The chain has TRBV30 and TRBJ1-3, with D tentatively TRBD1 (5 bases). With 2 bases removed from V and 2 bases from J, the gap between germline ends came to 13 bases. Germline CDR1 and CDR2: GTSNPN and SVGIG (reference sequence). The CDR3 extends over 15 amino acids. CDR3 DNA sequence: TGTGCCTGGAGTTTGGGGCACCGGCCTGGAAACACCATATATTTT. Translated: CAWSLGHRPGNTIYF. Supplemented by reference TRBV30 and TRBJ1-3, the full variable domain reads SQTIHQWPATLVQPVGSPLSLECTVEGTSNPNLYWYRQAAGRGLQLLFYSVGIGQISSEVPQNLSASRPQDRQFILSSKKLLLSDSGFYLCAWSLGHRPGNTIYFGEGSWLTVV.